These 15 T cell receptor beta chains were all obtained from the same sample, sequenced in a study of blood T cell repertoires in COVID-19. Libraries were prepared by immunoSEQ multiplex PCR; TCRdb keeps only in-frame clonotypes and omits some of them. This sample has 210,000 or so clones; approximately 80% occur once, and the top ten carry around 4%. The sample comprised PBMCs or T cells enriched from blood (not recorded which). Source of these receptors: a man younger than 40 with acute COVID-19.

This sequence joins TRBV19 and TRBJ1-3, with TRBD1 as a possible D gene (6 bases). Germline CDR1 and CDR2: LNHDA and SQIVND (reference sequence). CDR3 size: 16 residues. Trimming took off 5 bases at V and 4 bases at J, with 18 bases between the two ends. CDR3 DNA sequence: TGTGCCAGTAGTCTCCTCGCGGGGGCGGGAGGAAACACCATATATTTT. Its protein is CASSLLAGAGGNTIYF.

The chain employs TRBV5-4 and TRBJ1-2, with 9 bases lining up with TRBD1. The CDR3 length is 14 residues. Unmatched junction bases numbered 10, after V lost 7 bases and J lost 6 bases. Germline CDR1 reads SGHNT; CDR2 reads YYREEE (reference sequence). DNA of the CDR3: TGTGCCAGCCGAATACAGGGGGCGAACGATGGCTACACCTTC. It is translated as CASRIQGANDGYTF.

This clone was observed a handful of times. The chain couples TRBV24-1 to TRBJ1-1; D is perhaps TRBD1 (5 bases). The CDR3 is made up of 12 amino acids. Per germline, CDR1 KGHDR and CDR2 SFDVKD. Trimming took 0 bases from V and 8 from J, leaving 6 bases between them. The CDR3 nucleotides are TGTGCCACCAGTGATTTGGCAGGGGAAGCTTTCTTT. Amino acids: CATSDLAGEAFF.

The chain links TRBV12-3 or TRBV12-4 to TRBJ2-3; possibly TRBD1 for D (5 bases). The CDR3 covers 12 residues. Trimming shortened V by 6 bases and J by 3 bases, and 7 bases separated the two germline ends. This chain's CDR3 is CASSDRTDTQYF. In DNA, the CDR3 is TGTGCCAGCAGCGACAGAACAGATACGCAGTATTTT.

V and J are TRBV7-2 and TRBJ1-2, with a tentative D call TRBD1 (6 bases). The CDR3 runs to 13 residues. Germline V gives CDR1 SGHTA, CDR2 FQGNSA. The germline V and J ends were trimmed by 10 bases and 2 bases, with 14 bases remaining between them. CDR3 bases: TGTGCCAACTACGTTGGGGGCAACTATGGCTACACCTTC. It specifies CANYVGGNYGYTF. Drawing the rest from reference TRBV7-2 and TRBJ1-2, the complete variable domain is GAGVSQSPSNKVTEKGKDVELRCDPISGHTALYWYRQSLGQGLEFLIYFQGNSAPDKSGLPSDRFSAERTGGSVSTLTIQRTQQEDSAVYLCANYVGGNYGYTFGSGTRLTVV.

This clone was picked up one time. J is TRBJ2-7 and V is TRBV3-1 (or the pseudogene TRBV3-2), with 14 bases matching TRBD2. Germline CDR1 is LGHDT and CDR2 is YNNKEL (reference sequence). The CDR3 contains 16 residues. J was trimmed by 4 bases and V by 7 bases; bases with no gene match: 9. CDR3 region: CASTPGLAGAVYEQYF. CDR3 sequence (DNA): TGTGCCAGCACGCCGGGACTAGCGGGGGCCGTGTACGAGCAGTACTTC.

The rearrangement links TRBV10-3 to TRBJ1-2; D unresolved. V was trimmed by 0 bases and J by 4 bases, leaving 3 bases between them. The CDR3 contains 12 residues. In germline, CDR1 is ENHRY, CDR2 SYGVKD. CDR3 loop: CAISESSYGYTF. The CDR3 region has the DNA TGTGCCATCAGTGAGTCCAGCTATGGCTACACCTTC.

The V and J genes are TRBV24-1 and TRBJ2-1, with 8 bases lining up with TRBD1. This CDR3 comprises 14 residues. Germline CDR1 reads KGHDR; CDR2 reads SFDVKD. V lost 3 bases to trimming and J lost 6 bases; unmatched junction nucleotides: 3. The chain's CDR3 is CATSDRQGLNEQFF. In DNA, the CDR3 is TGTGCCACCAGTGATAGACAGGGGCTCAATGAGCAGTTCTTC.

The chain couples TRBV5-4 to TRBJ1-2; a weak D match, TRBD1 (6 bases). Germline lookup yields CDR1 SGHNT and CDR2 YYREEE (reference sequence). V shed 4 bases and J shed 6 bases, with 22 bases lying between them. The CDR3 is made up of 16 amino acids. The CDR3 protein is CASSVASDSPFNGYTF. CDR3 bases: TGTGCCAGCAGCGTGGCCTCGGACAGCCCCTTCAATGGCTACACCTTC.

Here the CDR3 reads CASSSSPGQVSNQPQHF. The CDR3 coding sequence is TGTGCCAGCAGCTCATCTCCGGGACAGGTGAGCAATCAGCCCCAGCATTTT. The V call is TRBV7-9, the J call TRBJ1-5; 8 bases match TRBD1. CDR3 length: 17 residues. The germline V gene has CDR1 SEHNR and CDR2 FQNEAQ (reference sequence). V dropped 4 bases and J dropped 1; count of bases not matched to a gene: 9.

As to this clone: Other DNA sequences in the sample encode the same CDR3. The chain employs TRBV5-4 and TRBJ2-5, with TRBD2 identical over 11 bases. The CDR3 runs 15 residues. The junction had 0 bases not matched to a gene; V was cut back by 1 base and J by 1 base. Germline CDR1 SGHNT, CDR2 YYREEE (reference sequence). CDR3 nucleotide sequence: TGTGCCAGCAGCTTGCTAGCGGGGGGCCAAGAGACCCAGTACTTC. This codes for CASSLLAGGQETQYF.

V usage is TRBV7-2 and J usage is TRBJ2-1; 16 bases fit TRBD2. CDR1 SGHTA and CDR2 FQGNSA come from the germline V gene. Unmatched junction bases numbered 3, after V lost 4 bases and J lost 12 bases. The CDR3 runs to 14 residues. For the CDR3, the DNA is TGTGCCAGCAGCTCGGGACTAGCGGGGGGGATGCAGTTCTTC. The encoded protein is CASSSGLAGGMQFF.

V is TRBV5-1 and J is TRBJ2-7, with D perhaps matching TRBD2 (5 bases). Trimming pared 4 bases from V and 6 bases from J, leaving 14 bases between. The CDR3 runs to 13 residues. The germline V gene has CDR1 SGHRS and CDR2 YFSETQ. CDR3 sequence: CASSGAGNGEQYF. The CDR3 bases are TGCGCCAGCAGCGGCGCCGGGAACGGCGAGCAGTACTTC.

V usage is TRBV2 and J usage is TRBJ1-5; 7 bases are shared with TRBD1. Looked up from germline, CDR1 is SNHLY and CDR2 is FYNNEI. The V and J ends lost 5 bases and 4 bases, in that order; junction bases with no gene match: 5. The CDR3 has 14 amino acids. This chain's CDR3 is CASSPGQPNQPQHF. The CDR3 DNA follows: TGTGCCAGCAGTCCGGGACAGCCAAATCAGCCCCAGCATTTT.

This clone was recorded once. The chain carries TRBV5-1 and TRBJ2-3; the D is unclear. Germline CDR1 and CDR2: SGHRS and YFSETQ. The V end lost 0 bases, the J end lost 2 bases, and 10 bases lay between the germline ends. This CDR3 is 15 amino acids long. As DNA, the CDR3 is TGCGCCAGCAGCTTGGGGTTGCGGAACACAGATACGCAGTATTTT. Encoded protein: CASSLGLRNTDTQYF.